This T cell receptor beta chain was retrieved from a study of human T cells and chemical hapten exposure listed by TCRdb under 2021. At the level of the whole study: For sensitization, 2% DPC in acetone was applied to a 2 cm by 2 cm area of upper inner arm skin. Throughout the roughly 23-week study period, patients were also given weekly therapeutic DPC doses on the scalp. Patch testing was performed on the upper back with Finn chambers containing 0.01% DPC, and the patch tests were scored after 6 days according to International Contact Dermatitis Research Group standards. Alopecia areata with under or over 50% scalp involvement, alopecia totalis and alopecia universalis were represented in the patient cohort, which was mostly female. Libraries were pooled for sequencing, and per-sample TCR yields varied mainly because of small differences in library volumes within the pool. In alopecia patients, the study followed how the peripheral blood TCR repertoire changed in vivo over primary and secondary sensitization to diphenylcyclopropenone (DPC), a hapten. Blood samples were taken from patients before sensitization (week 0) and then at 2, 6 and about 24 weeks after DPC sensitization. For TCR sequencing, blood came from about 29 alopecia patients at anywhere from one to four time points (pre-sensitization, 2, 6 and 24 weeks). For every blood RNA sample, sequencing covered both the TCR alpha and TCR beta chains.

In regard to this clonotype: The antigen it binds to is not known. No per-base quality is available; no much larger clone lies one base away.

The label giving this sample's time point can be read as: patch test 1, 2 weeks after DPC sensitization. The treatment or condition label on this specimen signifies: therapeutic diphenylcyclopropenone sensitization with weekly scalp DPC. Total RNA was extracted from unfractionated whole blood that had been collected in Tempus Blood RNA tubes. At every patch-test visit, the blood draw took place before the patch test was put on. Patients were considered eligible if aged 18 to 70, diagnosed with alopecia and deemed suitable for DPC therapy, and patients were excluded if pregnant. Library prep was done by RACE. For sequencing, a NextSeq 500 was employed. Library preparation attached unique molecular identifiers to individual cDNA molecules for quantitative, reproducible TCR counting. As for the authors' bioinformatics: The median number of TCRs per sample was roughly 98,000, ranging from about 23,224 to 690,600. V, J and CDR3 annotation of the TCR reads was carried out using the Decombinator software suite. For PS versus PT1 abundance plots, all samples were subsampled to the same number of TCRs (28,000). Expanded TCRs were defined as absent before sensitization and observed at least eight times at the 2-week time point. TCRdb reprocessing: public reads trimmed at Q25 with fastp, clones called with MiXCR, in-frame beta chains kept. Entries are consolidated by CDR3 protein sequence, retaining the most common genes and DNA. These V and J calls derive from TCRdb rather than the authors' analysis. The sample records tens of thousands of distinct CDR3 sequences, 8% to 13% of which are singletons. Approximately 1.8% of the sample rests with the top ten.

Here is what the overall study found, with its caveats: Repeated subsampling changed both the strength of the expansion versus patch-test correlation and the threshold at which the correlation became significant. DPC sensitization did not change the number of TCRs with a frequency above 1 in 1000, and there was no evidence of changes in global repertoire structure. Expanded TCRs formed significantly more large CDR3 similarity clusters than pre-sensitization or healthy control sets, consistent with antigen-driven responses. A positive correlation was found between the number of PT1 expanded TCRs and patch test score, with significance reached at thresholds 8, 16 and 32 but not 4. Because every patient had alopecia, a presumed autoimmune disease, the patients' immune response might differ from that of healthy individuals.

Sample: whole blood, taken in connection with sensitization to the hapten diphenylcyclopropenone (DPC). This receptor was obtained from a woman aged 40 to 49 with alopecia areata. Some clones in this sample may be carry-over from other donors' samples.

Here is the DNA: TGTGCCAGCACCAGGACAGGGGTAGATACGCAGTATTTT. The encoded protein is CASTRTGVDTQYF. The V gene is TRBV11-2 and the J gene is TRBJ2-3; 9 junctional bases match TRBD1. Based on the germline V gene, the CDR1 and CDR2 sequences are SGHAT and FQNNGV. CDR3 length: 13 amino acids, cysteine to phenylalanine. Of the read, only the CDR3 DNA is kept; its 39 bases are in frame from base 1. At the junction V is shortened by 7 bases and J by 5 bases; bases outside the gene matches: 4.